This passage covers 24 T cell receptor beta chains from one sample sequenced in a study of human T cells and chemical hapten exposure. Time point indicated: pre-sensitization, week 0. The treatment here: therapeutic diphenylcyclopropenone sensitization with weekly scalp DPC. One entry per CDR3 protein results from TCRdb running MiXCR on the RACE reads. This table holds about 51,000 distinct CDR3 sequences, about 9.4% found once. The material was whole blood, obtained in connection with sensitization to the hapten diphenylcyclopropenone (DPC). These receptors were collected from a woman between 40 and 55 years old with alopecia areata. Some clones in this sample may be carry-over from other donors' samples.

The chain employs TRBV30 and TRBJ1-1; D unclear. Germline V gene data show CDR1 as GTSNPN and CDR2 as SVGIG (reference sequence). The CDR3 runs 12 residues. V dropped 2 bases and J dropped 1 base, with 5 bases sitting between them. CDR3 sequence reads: CAWSLTNTEAFF. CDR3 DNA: TGTGCCTGGAGTCTAACGAACACTGAAGCTTTCTTT.

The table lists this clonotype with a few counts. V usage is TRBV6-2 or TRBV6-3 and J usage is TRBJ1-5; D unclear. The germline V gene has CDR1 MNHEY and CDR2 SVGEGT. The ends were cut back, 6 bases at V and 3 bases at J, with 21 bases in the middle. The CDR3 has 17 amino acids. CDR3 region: CASSSGTSNSPNQPQHF. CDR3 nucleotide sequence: TGTGCCAGCAGCTCGGGTACTAGTAACTCTCCCAATCAGCCCCAGCATTTT.

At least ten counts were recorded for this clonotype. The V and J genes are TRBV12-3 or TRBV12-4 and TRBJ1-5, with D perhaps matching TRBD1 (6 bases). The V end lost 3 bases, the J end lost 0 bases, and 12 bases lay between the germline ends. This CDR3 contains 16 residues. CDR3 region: CASSFGYRDSNQPQHF. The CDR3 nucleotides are TGTGCCAGCAGTTTTGGCTACAGGGATAGCAATCAGCCCCAGCATTTT.

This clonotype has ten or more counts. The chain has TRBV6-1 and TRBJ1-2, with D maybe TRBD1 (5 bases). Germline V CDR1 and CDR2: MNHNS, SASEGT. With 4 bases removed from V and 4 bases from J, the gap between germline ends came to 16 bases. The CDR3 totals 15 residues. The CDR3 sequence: CASSVGRERSYGYTF. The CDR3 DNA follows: TGTGCCAGCAGTGTTGGCAGGGAGAGGAGCTATGGCTACACCTTC.

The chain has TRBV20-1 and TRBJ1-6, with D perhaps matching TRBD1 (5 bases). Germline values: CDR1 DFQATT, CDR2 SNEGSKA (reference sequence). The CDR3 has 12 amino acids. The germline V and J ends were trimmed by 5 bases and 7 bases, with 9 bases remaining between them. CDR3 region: CSAFQGNSPLHF. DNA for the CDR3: TGCAGTGCTTTTCAGGGAAATTCACCCCTCCACTTT.

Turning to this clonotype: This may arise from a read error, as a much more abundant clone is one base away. The CDR3 DNA reads TGTACCAGCAGCCTTTCAGGGAGATACACAGATACGCAGTATTTT. Residues: CTSSLSGRYTDTQYF. The chain is built from TRBV12-3 or TRBV12-4 and TRBJ2-3; TRBD1 or TRBD2 may be the D gene (5 bases each). The CDR3 is made up of 15 amino acids.

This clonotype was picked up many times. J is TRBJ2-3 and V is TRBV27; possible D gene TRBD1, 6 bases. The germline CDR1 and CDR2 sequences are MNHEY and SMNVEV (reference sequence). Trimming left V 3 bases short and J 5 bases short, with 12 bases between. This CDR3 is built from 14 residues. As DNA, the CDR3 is TGTGCCAGCAGTTTGGGCAGGGGCGGAGATACGCAGTATTTT. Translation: CASSLGRGGDTQYF.

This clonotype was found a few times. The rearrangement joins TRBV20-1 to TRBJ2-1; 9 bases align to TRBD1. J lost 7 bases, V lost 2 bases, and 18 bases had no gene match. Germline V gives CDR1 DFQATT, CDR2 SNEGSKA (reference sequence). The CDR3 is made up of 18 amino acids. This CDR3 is CSARRGSGSQGARNEQFF. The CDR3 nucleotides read TGCAGTGCTAGACGCGGGTCAGGCTCACAGGGGGCGCGGAATGAGCAGTTCTTC.

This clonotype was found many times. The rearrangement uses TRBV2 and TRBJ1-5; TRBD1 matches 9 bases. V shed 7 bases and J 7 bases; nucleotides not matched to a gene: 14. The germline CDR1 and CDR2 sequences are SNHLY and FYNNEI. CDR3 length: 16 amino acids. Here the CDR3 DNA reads TGTGCCAGCACTGTTAGCCCCACAGGGGGCGGGCAGCCCCAGCATTTT. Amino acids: CASTVSPTGGGQPQHF.

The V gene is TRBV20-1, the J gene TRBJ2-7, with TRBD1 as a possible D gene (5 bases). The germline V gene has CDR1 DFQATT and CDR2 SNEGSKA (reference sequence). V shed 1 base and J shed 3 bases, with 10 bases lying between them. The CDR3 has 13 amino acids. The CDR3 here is CSARGREFYEQYF. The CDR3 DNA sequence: TGCAGTGCTAGAGGCAGGGAATTCTACGAGCAGTACTTC.

The CDR3 nucleotides read TGTGCCAGCTGCTCCGGGACAGCCTACAATGAGCAGTTCTTC. Residues: CASCSGTAYNEQFF. This chain uses TRBV3-1 with TRBJ2-1; TRBD1 aligns across 7 bases. Germline V gene lookup returns CDR1 LGHDT and CDR2 YNNKEL (reference sequence). Losses at the gene ends were 8 bases for V and 2 bases for J; bases not matched to a gene: 6. This CDR3 contains 14 residues.

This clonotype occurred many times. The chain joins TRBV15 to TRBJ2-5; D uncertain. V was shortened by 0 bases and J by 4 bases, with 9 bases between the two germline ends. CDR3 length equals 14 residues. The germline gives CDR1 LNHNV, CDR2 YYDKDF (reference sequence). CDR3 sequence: CATSREGPAETQYF. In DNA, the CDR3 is TGTGCCACCAGCAGAGAGGGTCCAGCAGAGACCCAGTACTTC.

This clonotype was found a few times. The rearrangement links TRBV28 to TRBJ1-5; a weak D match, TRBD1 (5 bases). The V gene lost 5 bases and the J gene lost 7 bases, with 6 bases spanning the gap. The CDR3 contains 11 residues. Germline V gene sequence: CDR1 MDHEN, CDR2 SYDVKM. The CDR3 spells CASSAGQPQHF. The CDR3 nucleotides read TGTGCCAGCAGTGCAGGGCAGCCCCAGCATTTT.

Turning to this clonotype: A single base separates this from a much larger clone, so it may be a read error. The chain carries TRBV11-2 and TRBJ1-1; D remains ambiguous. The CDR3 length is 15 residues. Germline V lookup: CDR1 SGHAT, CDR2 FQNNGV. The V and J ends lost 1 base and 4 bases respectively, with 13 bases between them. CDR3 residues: CASSLVWAATTEAFF. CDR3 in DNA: TGTGCCAGCAGCTTAGTGTGGGCGGCGACCACTGAAGCTTTCTTT.

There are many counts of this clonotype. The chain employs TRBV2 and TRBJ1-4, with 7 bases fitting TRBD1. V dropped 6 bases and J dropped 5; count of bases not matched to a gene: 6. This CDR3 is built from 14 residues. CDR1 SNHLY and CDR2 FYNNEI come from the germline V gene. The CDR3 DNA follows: TGTGCCAGCAGCCCGACAGGGCAGAATGAAAAACTGTTTTTT. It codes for CASSPTGQNEKLFF.

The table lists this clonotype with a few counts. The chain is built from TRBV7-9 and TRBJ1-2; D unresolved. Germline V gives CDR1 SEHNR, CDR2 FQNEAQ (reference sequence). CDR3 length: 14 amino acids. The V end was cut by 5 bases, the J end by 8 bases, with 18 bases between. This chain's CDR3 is CASSPLPGPWGYTF. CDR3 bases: TGTGCCAGCAGCCCCCTACCGGGCCCCTGGGGCTACACCTTC.

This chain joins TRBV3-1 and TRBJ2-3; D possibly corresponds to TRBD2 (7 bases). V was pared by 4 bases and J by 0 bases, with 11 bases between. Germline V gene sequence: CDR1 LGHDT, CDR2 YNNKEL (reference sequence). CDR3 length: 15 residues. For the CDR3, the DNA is TGTGCCAGCAGCCCAGCGGGACATAGCACAGATACGCAGTATTTT. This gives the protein CASSPAGHSTDTQYF.

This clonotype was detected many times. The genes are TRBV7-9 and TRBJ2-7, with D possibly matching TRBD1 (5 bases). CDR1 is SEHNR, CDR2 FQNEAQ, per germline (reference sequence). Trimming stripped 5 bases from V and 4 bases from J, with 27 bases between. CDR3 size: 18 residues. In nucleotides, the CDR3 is TGTGCCAGCAGCCCACAACATCGATTGGCAGGGAATTGGTACGAGCAGTACTTC. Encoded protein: CASSPQHRLAGNWYEQYF. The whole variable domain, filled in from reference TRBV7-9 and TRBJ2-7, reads DTGVSQNPRHKITKRGQNVTFRCDPISEHNRLYWYRQTLGQGPEFLTYFQNEAQLEKSRLLSDRFSAERPKGSFSTLEIQRTEQGDSAMYLCASSPQHRLAGNWYEQYFGPGTRLTVT.

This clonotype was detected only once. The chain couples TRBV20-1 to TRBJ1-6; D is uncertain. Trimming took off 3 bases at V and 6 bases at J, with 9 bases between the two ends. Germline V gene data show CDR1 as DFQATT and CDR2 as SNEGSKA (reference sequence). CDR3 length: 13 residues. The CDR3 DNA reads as TGCAGTGCTAGTTCCCAGTTTAATTCACCCCTCCACTTT. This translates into CSASSQFNSPLHF.

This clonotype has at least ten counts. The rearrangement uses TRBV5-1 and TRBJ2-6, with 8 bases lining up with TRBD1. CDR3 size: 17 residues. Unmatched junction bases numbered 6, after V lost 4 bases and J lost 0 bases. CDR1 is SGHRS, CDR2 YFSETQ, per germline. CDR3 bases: TGCGCCAGCAGCAACCGGGACAGGCCCTCTGGGGCCAACGTCCTGACTTTC. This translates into CASSNRDRPSGANVLTF.

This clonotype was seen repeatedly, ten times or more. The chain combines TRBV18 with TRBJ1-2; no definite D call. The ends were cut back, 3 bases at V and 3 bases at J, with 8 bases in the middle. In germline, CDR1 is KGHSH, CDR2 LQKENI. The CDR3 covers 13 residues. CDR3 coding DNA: TGTGCCAGCTCACCGGGCAGACACTATGGCTACACCTTC. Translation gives CASSPGRHYGYTF. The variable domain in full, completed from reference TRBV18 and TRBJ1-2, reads NAGVMQNPRHLVRRRGQEARLRCSPMKGHSHVYWYRQLPEEGLKFMVYLQKENIIDESGMPKERFSAEFPKEGPSILRIQQVVRGDSAAYFCASSPGRHYGYTFGSGTRLTVV.

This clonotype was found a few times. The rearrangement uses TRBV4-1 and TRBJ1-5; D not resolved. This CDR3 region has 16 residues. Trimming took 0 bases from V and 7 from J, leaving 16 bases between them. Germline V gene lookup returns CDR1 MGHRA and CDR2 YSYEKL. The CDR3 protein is CASSQDELGPRQPQHF. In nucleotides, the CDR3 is TGCGCCAGCAGCCAAGATGAGTTAGGGCCCAGGCAGCCCCAGCATTTT.

CDR3: CSVEAVTNYGYTF. In DNA, the CDR3 is TGCAGCGTTGAAGCGGTTACTAACTATGGCTACACCTTC. This chain uses TRBV29-1 with TRBJ1-2; unclear D gene. The CDR3 is 13 amino acids. The germline V and J ends were trimmed by 1 base and 0 bases, with 6 bases remaining between them. Germline V lookup: CDR1 SQVTM, CDR2 ANQGSEA.

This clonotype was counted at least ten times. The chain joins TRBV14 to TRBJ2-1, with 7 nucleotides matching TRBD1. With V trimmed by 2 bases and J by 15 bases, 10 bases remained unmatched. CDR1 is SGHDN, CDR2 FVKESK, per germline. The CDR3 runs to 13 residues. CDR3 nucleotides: TGTGCCAGCAGCCAAAGTCGGGGACAGAAAAGGTTCTTC. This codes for CASSQSRGQKRFF.